A single sample gave rise to the 14 T cell receptor beta chains below, sequenced in a study of neoadjuvant anti-PD-1 for oral cavity cancer. Indicated time point: after neoadjuvant nivolumab, at surgical resection. The table came from immunoSEQ multiplex PCR; TCRdb's copy has only in-frame clones and leaves some out. The table shows under 25,000 clones, with 25% to 30% occurring only once. The sample was tumor tissue, taken after nivolumab (anti-PD-1) treatment. These receptors were collected from a person between 40 and 85 years old with oral cavity squamous cell carcinoma.

The V and J genes are TRBV6-1 and TRBJ2-6; possibly TRBD1 for D (6 bases). The CDR3 is 15 amino acids. V was shortened by 6 bases and J by 0 bases, with 9 bases between the two germline ends. Per the germline V gene, CDR1 is MNHNS and CDR2 is SASEGT. CDR3 protein: CASRHRDSGANVLTF. The CDR3 nucleotides read TGTGCCAGCAGACACAGGGACTCTGGGGCCAACGTCCTGACTTTC.

This clone was found a few times. This chain uses TRBV9 with TRBJ1-1; D may be TRBD1 (5 bases). CDR1 and CDR2 from the germline V gene are SGDLS and YYNGEE. V shed 0 bases and J shed 4 bases, with 10 bases lying between them. The CDR3 totals 14 residues. The CDR3 protein is CASSVDWGGTEAFF. In nucleotides, the CDR3 is TGTGCCAGCAGCGTAGACTGGGGGGGCACTGAAGCTTTCTTT.

This clone was recorded a few times. The sample carries other DNA sequences with the same CDR3. J is TRBJ1-2 and V is TRBV11-2; 8 nucleotides agree with TRBD1. With V trimmed by 5 bases and J by 3 bases, 2 bases remained unmatched. The CDR3 is made up of 13 amino acids. Looked up from germline, CDR1 is SGHAT and CDR2 is FQNNGV. CDR3 amino acids: CASSPGQDYGYTF. CDR3 sequence (DNA): TGTGCCAGCAGCCCGGGACAGGACTATGGCTACACCTTC.

This rearrangement joins TRBV30 to TRBJ2-2; no clear D gene. CDR3 length equals 11 residues. Per the germline V gene, CDR1 is GTSNPN and CDR2 is SVGIG (reference sequence). DNA for the CDR3: TGTGCTCATCGGGCCCCCGGGGAGCTGTTTTTT. Its translation: CAHRAPGELFF.

This clone occurred many times. The chain combines TRBV19 with TRBJ1-5; D perhaps matches TRBD1 (5 bases). V lost 3 bases and J 6 bases, leaving 15 bases between the germline ends. The length of the CDR3 is 15 residues. The germline V gene has CDR1 LNHDA and CDR2 SQIVND (reference sequence). The CDR3 sequence is CASSMGRVGSQPQHF. The CDR3 DNA follows: TGTGCCAGTAGTATGGGCAGGGTAGGAAGTCAGCCCCAGCATTTT.

The table lists this clone with many counts. The CDR3 protein is CASSPGTSGRVGEQYF. As DNA, the CDR3 is TGTGCCAGCAGTCCCGGGACTAGCGGGAGGGTCGGCGAGCAGTACTTC. The rearrangement joins TRBV5-4 to TRBJ2-7; TRBD2 aligns across 16 bases. This CDR3 is built from 16 residues. Looked up from germline, CDR1 is SGHNT and CDR2 is YYREEE (reference sequence). V was pared by 5 bases and J by 6 bases, with 8 bases of the junction left unmatched.

This clone has only a few counts. This chain joins TRBV7-6 and TRBJ1-6; D is unresolved. Trimming shortened V by 4 bases and J by 6 bases, and 7 bases separated the two germline ends. CDR1 SGHVS and CDR2 FNYEAQ come from the germline V gene. CDR3 length equals 13 residues. The CDR3 DNA follows: TGTGCCAGCAGCTCGATCGGTAATTCACCCCTCCACTTT. Translating gives CASSSIGNSPLHF.

The table lists this clone with a few counts. This chain connects TRBV4-1 to TRBJ1-3; D perhaps matches TRBD1 (5 bases). The ends were cut back, 2 bases at V and 4 bases at J, with 21 bases in the middle. Germline V gene lookup returns CDR1 MGHRA and CDR2 YSYEKL. The CDR3 has 18 residues. CDR3 coding DNA: TGCGCCAGCAGCCAACACTCCTGGGGGGGAGCAGGCGGAAACACCATATATTTT. Translating gives CASSQHSWGGAGGNTIYF.

The rearrangement links TRBV5-4 to TRBJ1-1, with D tentatively TRBD1 (5 bases). V lost 0 bases and J lost 5, with 8 bases in between. There are 13 residues in the CDR3. The germline V gene has CDR1 SGHNT and CDR2 YYREEE (reference sequence). The CDR3 nucleotides are TGTGCCAGCAGCTTGGGTAGGGGTACTGAAGCTTTCTTT. This codes for CASSLGRGTEAFF.

This rearrangement joins TRBV6-6 to TRBJ1-6; D not resolved. The CDR3 extends over 16 amino acids. Deletions cut 6 bases from V and 7 bases from J, with 19 bases between. The germline CDR1 and CDR2 sequences are MNHNY and SVGAGI (reference sequence). The CDR3 region is CASRARMGWSNSPLHF. CDR3 DNA sequence: TGTGCCAGCAGAGCGCGTATGGGGTGGTCGAATTCACCCCTCCACTTT.

The chain combines TRBV6-4 with TRBJ1-1; tentative D call: TRBD1 (6 bases). Trimming left V 4 bases short and J 4 bases short, with 13 bases between. CDR3 size: 14 residues. CDR1 and CDR2 (germline): MRHNA, SNTAGT. The CDR3: CASSAGGQPTEAFF. As DNA, the CDR3 is TGTGCCAGCAGTGCTGGTGGACAGCCCACTGAAGCTTTCTTT.

Ten or more counts support this clone. The chain carries TRBV5-4 and TRBJ2-5, with 8 bases fitting TRBD1. The germline gives CDR1 SGHNT, CDR2 YYREEE (reference sequence). Trimming took 4 bases from V and 4 from J; bases not matched to a gene: 6. The CDR3 length is 14 residues. Here the CDR3 reads CASSRGQARETQYF. The CDR3 DNA follows: TGTGCCAGCAGCCGGGGACAGGCGCGAGAGACCCAGTACTTC.

This clone was seen a few times. The chain carries TRBV7-9 and TRBJ2-5, with 9 bases aligning to TRBD2. V was clipped by 5 bases and J by 4 bases; unmatched bases: 8. Looked up from germline, CDR1 is SEHNR and CDR2 is FQNEAQ (reference sequence). This CDR3 comprises 15 residues. Written as DNA, the CDR3 is TGTGCCAGCAGCGCGAGCGGGAGGTTCGGAGAGACCCAGTACTTC. Protein sequence: CASSASGRFGETQYF.

The chain couples TRBV4-1 to TRBJ2-7; the D gene is possibly TRBD2 (6 bases). Germline loops: CDR1 MGHRA, CDR2 YSYEKL. The CDR3 spans 17 residues. V was trimmed by 4 bases and J by 0 bases, leaving 19 bases between them. CDR3 DNA sequence: TGCGCCAGCAGCCCGGAGGGGCGCGGGCCTTACTCCTACGAGCAGTACTTC. It codes for CASSPEGRGPYSYEQYF.